What follows describes a single T cell receptor beta chain. As yet, its antigen is unknown. Clones were sequenced by immunoSEQ multiplex PCR, and TCRdb holds only the in-frame ones, with some missing. The data show 110,000 to 150,000 clones, 90% to 95% seen once. This sample is part of a study of T cell responses to AZD1222 COVID-19 vaccine. For the study at large: The study pooled second doses at about 4 or about 12 weeks. Study observations and caveats: Clonal diversity may have been underestimated, and the donors were mostly white British, with more females than males. Just six AZD1222 recipients were seropositive at baseline. Close to half of spike-specific TCRs reportedly recognize unmutated variant regions.

CDR3 length equals 13 residues. Unmatched junction bases numbered 7, after V lost 4 bases and J lost 4 bases. The germline CDR1 and CDR2 sequences are GTSNPN and SVGIG (reference sequence). The receptor was isolated from an adult in good health. Sequencing was performed on peripheral blood, taken on day 0 of AZD1222 vaccination. V and J are TRBV30 and TRBJ2-7, with 7 bases that match TRBD2. For the CDR3, the DNA is TGTGCCTGGAACCGGGAGGAAGGGTACGAGCAGTACTTC. Amino acid sequence: CAWNREEGYEQYF.